The clone carrying this T cell receptor beta chain was seen more than once but under ten times. Template material for TCR beta VDJ and CDR3 profiling consisted of genomic DNA. TCRdb processed the reads anew with MiXCR; each CDR3 protein has one entry. The repertoire holds about 190,000 distinct CDR3 sequences, with just under 50% as singletons. This sample is part of a study of CD8+CD57+ T cells in acquired aplastic anemia. Patients picked for sequencing had shown CD8+CD57+ cell expansion detected by flow cytometry. Germline V gives CDR1 SEHNR, CDR2 FQNEAQ (reference sequence). The CDR3 has 13 amino acids. The germline V and J ends were trimmed by 1 base and 4 bases, with 5 bases remaining between them.

The sequenced sample was sorted CD4+, CD8+, or CD8+CD57+ T cells (not recorded which) from PBMCs. The V gene is TRBV7-9, the J gene TRBJ1-5; no definite D call. The receptor was isolated from a human donor with aplastic anemia. CDR3 nucleotides: TGTGCCAGCAGCTTAGGCGTTAATCAGCCCCAGCATTTT. It is translated as CASSLGVNQPQHF.